This passage covers 5 T cell receptor beta chains from one sample sequenced in a study of shared clonotypes between healthy human individuals. Naive CD8 cells comprised CD45RO-negative, CCR7-positively selected cells, excluding terminally differentiated effector memory CD45RA+ cells. Sequenced by immunoSEQ multiplex PCR; TCRdb stores in-frame clones only, minus some. The sample lists about 2 million clones; 85% to 95% were seen once. Sequences were obtained from naive CD8+ T cells sorted from blood. The receptors stem from a man between 18 and 35 years old in good health.

This clone was counted once. Other nucleotide sequences from this sample produce the same CDR3. The gene calls are TRBV6-5 and TRBJ1-5, with 8 bases lining up with TRBD1. V was clipped by 2 bases and J by 6 bases; unmatched bases: 0. The germline gives CDR1 MNHEY, CDR2 SVGAGI. The CDR3 consists of 13 residues. CDR3 nucleotides: TGTGCCAGCAGTTACGACAGGGGTCAGCCCCAGCATTTT. It yields the protein CASSYDRGQPQHF.

CDR3 nucleotide sequence: TGTGCCAGCAGCTCTATGCCCGGGGCTGAAGCTTTCTTT. Amino acids: CASSSMPGAEAFF. This rearrangement joins TRBV7-3 to TRBJ1-1; D remains ambiguous. The CDR3 length is 13 residues. Looked up from germline, CDR1 is SGHTA and CDR2 is FQGTGA. Deletions cut 4 bases from V and 6 bases from J, with 12 bases between.

The gene calls are TRBV10-3 and TRBJ1-4; D is perhaps TRBD1 (6 bases). V gave up 8 bases and J gave up 4 bases, with 14 bases separating them. Germline CDR1 is ENHRY and CDR2 is SYGVKD. CDR3 size: 14 residues. The CDR3: CAIREGQNNEKLFF. CDR3 in DNA: TGTGCCATCCGAGAAGGACAGAATAATGAAAAACTGTTTTTT.

The chain is built from TRBV11-2 and TRBJ2-7; D is ambiguous. V was cut by 2 bases and J by 2 bases, with 7 bases left in between. CDR1 is SGHAT, CDR2 FQNNGV, per germline. This CDR3 region has 13 residues. CDR3 residues: CASSLTTAYEQYF. CDR3 in DNA: TGTGCCAGCAGCTTAACAACCGCCTACGAGCAGTACTTC.

J is TRBJ2-1 and V is TRBV7-9; D is possibly TRBD1 (5 bases). The CDR3 sequence is 13 residues long. Looked up from germline, CDR1 is SEHNR and CDR2 is FQNEAQ (reference sequence). V shed 2 bases and J shed 9 bases, with 11 bases lying between them. CDR3 DNA sequence: TGTGCCAGCAGCTTAATTTCAGGGATTGAGCAGTTCTTC. It specifies CASSLISGIEQFF.